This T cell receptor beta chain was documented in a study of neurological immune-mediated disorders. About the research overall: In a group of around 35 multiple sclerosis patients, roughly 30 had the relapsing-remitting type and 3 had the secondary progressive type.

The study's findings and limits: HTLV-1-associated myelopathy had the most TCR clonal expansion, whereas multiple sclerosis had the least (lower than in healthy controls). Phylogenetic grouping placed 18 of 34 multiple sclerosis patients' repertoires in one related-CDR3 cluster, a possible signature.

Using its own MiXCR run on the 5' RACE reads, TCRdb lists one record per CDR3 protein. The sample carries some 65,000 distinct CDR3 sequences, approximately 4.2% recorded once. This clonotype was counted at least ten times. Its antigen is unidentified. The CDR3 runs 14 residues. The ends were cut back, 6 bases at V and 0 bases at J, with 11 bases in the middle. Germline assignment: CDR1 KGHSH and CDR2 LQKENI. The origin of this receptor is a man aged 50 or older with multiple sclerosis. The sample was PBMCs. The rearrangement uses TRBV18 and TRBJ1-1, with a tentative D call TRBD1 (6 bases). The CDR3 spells CASSRQEMNTEAFF. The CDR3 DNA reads TGTGCCAGCTCGAGACAGGAGATGAACACTGAAGCTTTCTTT.